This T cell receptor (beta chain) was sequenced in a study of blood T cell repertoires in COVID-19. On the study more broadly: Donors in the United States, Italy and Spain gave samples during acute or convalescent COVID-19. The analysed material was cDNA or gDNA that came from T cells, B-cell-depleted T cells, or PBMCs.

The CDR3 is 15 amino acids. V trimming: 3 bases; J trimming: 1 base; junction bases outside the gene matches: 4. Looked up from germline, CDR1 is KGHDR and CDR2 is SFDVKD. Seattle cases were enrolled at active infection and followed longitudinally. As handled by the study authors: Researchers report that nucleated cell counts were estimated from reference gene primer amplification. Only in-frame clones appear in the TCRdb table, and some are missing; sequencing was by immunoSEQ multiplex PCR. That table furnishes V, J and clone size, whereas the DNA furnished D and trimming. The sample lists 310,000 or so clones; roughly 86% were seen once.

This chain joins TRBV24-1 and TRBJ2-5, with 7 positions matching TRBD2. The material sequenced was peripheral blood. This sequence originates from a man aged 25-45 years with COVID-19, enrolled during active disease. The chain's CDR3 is CATSDVAGVQETQYF. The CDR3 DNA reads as TGTGCCACCAGTGATGTGGCGGGGGTCCAAGAGACCCAGTACTTC.